The next 10 T cell receptor beta chains were all read from a single sample in a study of fetal regulatory T cell absence and autoimmunity. Clones were read by immunoSEQ multiplex PCR, and TCRdb kept only the in-frame ones, dropping some. The sample comprises about 95,000 clones, 60% to 80% of which are singletons, and 2% rests with the top ten. Sequenced: pancreas tissue. Receptors were obtained from a male donor with IPEX syndrome.

This chain's CDR3 is CASSLVPFDSSVNTEAFF. For the CDR3, the DNA is TGCGCCAGCAGCTTGGTTCCGTTCGACTCTTCGGTGAACACTGAAGCTTTCTTT. The rearrangement uses TRBV5-1 and TRBJ1-1; D is ambiguous. The germline V and J ends were trimmed by 0 bases and 0 bases, with 18 bases remaining between them. The V gene's germline CDR1 is SGHRS and CDR2 YFSETQ. This CDR3 comprises 18 residues. Full variable domain (outside the CDR3, taken from reference TRBV5-1 and TRBJ1-1): KAGVTQTPRYLIKTRGQQVTLSCSPISGHRSVSWYQQTPGQGLQFLFEYFSETQRNKGNFPGRFSGRQFSNSRSEMNVSTLELGDSALYLCASSLVPFDSSVNTEAFFGQGTRLTVV.

The CDR3 DNA sequence: TGTGCCAGCAGCCGCCCCGAGGGGGCCTTCACAGATACGCAGTATTTT. Translation gives CASSRPEGAFTDTQYF. J is TRBJ2-3 and V is TRBV7-6; TRBD1 agrees at 7 bases. Germline V lookup: CDR1 SGHVS, CDR2 FNYEAQ. V trimming: 5 bases; J trimming: 2 bases; junction bases outside the gene matches: 10. This CDR3 region has 16 residues.

This clone turned up a few times. This sequence joins TRBV5-1 and TRBJ1-5; 9 nucleotides align to TRBD1. Germline CDR1 SGHRS, CDR2 YFSETQ. The CDR3 has 13 residues. The trim removed 4 bases at V and 8 bases at J, leaving 4 bases unmatched. This CDR3 is CASSEDRGKPQHF. The CDR3, as DNA: TGCGCCAGCAGCGAGGACAGGGGAAAGCCCCAGCATTTT.

This clone was seen only once. The chain links TRBV4-1 to TRBJ2-3; 12 nucleotides line up with TRBD2. The CDR3 sequence is 15 residues long. Germline CDR1 MGHRA, CDR2 YSYEKL. The J segment lost 4 bases and the V segment lost 4 bases, leaving 3 bases of the junction unmatched. Here the CDR3 reads CASSPGLAGPDTQYF. CDR3 nucleotide sequence: TGCGCCAGCAGCCCCGGACTAGCGGGACCAGATACGCAGTATTTT.

The rearrangement links TRBV30 to TRBJ2-3; D is perhaps TRBD2 (5 bases). The germline V and J ends were trimmed by 3 bases and 0 bases, with 13 bases remaining between them. CDR3 length: 15 residues. The V gene's germline CDR1 is GTSNPN and CDR2 SVGIG (reference sequence). The CDR3 region is CAWRGTWTSTDTQYF. The CDR3 nucleotides read TGTGCCTGGAGGGGTACCTGGACTAGCACAGATACGCAGTATTTT.

The chain carries TRBV6-6 and TRBJ2-3, with D possibly being TRBD1 (5 bases). Looked up from germline, CDR1 is MNHNY and CDR2 is SVGAGI (reference sequence). V lost 6 bases to trimming and J lost 0 bases, with 10 bases between them. This CDR3 contains 14 residues. This CDR3 is CASRHRLSTDTQYF. CDR3 bases: TGTGCCAGCAGACACAGGCTCAGCACAGATACGCAGTATTTT.

The chain carries TRBV7-8 and TRBJ1-1; 8 nucleotides align to TRBD1. V dropped 5 bases and J dropped 8; count of bases not matched to a gene: 10. Germline CDR1 is SGHVS and CDR2 is FQNEAQ. CDR3 length: 14 residues. The DNA for the CDR3 is TGTGCCAGCAGCGAGACAGGGGCAGTGTGGGAAGCTTTCTTT. Translating it yields CASSETGAVWEAFF. The complete variable domain, with remaining parts taken from reference TRBV7-8 and TRBJ1-1, reads GAGVSQSPRYKVAKRGQDVALRCDPISGHVSLFWYQQALGQGPEFLTYFQNEAQLDKSGLPSDRFFAERPEGSVSTLKIQRTQQEDSAVYLCASSETGAVWEAFFGQGTRLTVV.

The rearrangement uses TRBV5-1 and TRBJ2-7, with no clear D. Germline V gene data show CDR1 as SGHRS and CDR2 as YFSETQ. V lost 4 bases and J lost 0, with 17 bases in between. The CDR3 loop spans 16 amino acids. The CDR3 DNA follows: TGCGCCAGCAGCCTGGTCGGAGCGCCGAGCTCCTACGAGCAGTACTTC. This encodes CASSLVGAPSSYEQYF.

The chain combines TRBV6-5 with TRBJ2-5, with a possible D match to TRBD2 (5 bases). The germline V and J ends were trimmed by 3 bases and 5 bases, with 10 bases remaining between them. CDR1 and CDR2 from the germline V gene are MNHEY and SVGAGI. This CDR3 comprises 13 residues. CDR3 DNA sequence: TGTGCCAGCAGTTATACCGGGGTCGAGACCCAGTACTTC. Its translation: CASSYTGVETQYF.

This clone has only a few counts. This rearrangement joins TRBV7-9 to TRBJ2-1; the D is unclear. CDR3 length: 16 residues. Trimming pared 3 bases from V and 8 bases from J, leaving 20 bases between. Germline V gene sequence: CDR1 SEHNR, CDR2 FQNEAQ (reference sequence). The CDR3 loop is CASSFFRLDPPDEQFF. The CDR3 DNA reads as TGTGCCAGCAGCTTTTTCCGGCTAGACCCTCCCGATGAGCAGTTCTTC.